This TCR beta chain derives from a study of T cells in women clearing cervical HPV infection. The CDR3 length is 11 residues. CDR1 is SGHAT and CDR2 is FQNNGV in the germline V gene. J gave up 7 bases and V 4 bases, and 0 bases lay outside the gene matches. Here immunoSEQ multiplex PCR was the method, and the copy in TCRdb shows in-frame clones only, minus some. The table lists about 26,000 clones. Dot-blot hybridization genotyped cervical HPV amplified with MY09/MY11 PCR. As concerns this clone: The read comes to an end 3 residues before the CDR3 does, leaving the germline J gene to fill in the end.

J is TRBJ2-5 and V is TRBV11-2; 7 nucleotides align to TRBD1. Material for sequencing was blood buffy coat. This receptor was identified in a woman aged 18 to 75 with a cervical HPV16 infection that either progressed to CIN3+ or cleared (not recorded which). The CDR3 spells CASSSGGTQYF. The CDR3 bases that were read are TGTGCCAGCAGCTCAGGGGGGACC.